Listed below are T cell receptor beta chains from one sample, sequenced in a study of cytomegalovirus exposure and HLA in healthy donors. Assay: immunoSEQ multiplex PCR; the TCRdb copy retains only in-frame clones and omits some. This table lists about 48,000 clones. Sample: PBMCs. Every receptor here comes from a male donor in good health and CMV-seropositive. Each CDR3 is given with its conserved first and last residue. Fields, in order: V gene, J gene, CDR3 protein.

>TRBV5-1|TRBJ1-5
CASSSGQGLDQPQHF
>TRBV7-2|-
CASSLVQFYEQYF
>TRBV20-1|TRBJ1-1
CSARLFTEAFF
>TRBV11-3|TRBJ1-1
CASSLGEDTEAFF
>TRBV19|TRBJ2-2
CASNDRFYTGELFF
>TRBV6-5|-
CASSYDGTFYEQYF
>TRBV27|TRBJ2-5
CASSLSQGSTETQYF
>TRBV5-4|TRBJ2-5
CASSPRTSGGAYRETQYF
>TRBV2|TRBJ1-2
CASSEGGQSNYGYTF
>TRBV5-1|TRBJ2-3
CASSFTGSSSTDTQYF
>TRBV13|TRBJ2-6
CASSLRTAGANVLTF
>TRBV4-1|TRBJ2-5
CASRETGSETQYF
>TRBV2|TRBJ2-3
CASSGAGGAPDTQYF
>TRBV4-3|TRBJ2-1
CASSQDKGLAGSSYNEQFF
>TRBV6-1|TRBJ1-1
CASSEFREAFF
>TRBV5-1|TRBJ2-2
CASSKDSEVGELFF
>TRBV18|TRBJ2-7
CASSPAGSGTGGEQYF
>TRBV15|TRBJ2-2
CATSRGTSGNTGELFF
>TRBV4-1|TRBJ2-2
CASSQVRAGLNTGELFF
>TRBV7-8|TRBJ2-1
CASSQMGSSGGNEQFF
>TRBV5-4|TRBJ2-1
CASSPGGGGQEQFF
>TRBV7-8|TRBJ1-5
CASDRGLGQPQHF
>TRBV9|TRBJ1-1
CASSAGIQGTEAFF
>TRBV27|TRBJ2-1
CASRSQRSGEQFF
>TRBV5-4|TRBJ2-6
CASSSGGESGANVLTF
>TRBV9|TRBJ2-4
CASSGPIAGGLAKNIQYF
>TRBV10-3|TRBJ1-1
CATTRGATQGGTEAFF
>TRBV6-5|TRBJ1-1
CASSYSGQSNTEAFF
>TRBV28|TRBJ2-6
CASTGSGANVLTF
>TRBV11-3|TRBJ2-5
CASSLGQQETQYF
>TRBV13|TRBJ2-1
CASSLGETGNEQFF
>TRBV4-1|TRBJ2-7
CASRASGGGEQYF
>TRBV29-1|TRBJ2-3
CSVENPIQTDTQYF
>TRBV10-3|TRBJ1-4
CATWPGQPNEKLFF
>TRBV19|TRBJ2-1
CASSIWLSSYNEQFF
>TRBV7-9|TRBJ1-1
CASSSWANTEAFF
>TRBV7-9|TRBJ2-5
CASSHRGQGFGETQYF
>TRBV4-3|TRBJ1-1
CASTCWWTGETTEAFF
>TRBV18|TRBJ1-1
CASSPIQGAGDTEAFF
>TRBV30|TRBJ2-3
CAWSSTGGTDTQYF
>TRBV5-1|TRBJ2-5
CASSSGTLQETQYF
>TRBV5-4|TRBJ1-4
CASSLLSGQGNEKLFF
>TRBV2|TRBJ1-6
CASSALGRAPLHF
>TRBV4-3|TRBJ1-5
CASSQESGVQPQHF
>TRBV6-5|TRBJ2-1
CASSYILAGEQFF
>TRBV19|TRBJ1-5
CASRYGDQPQHF